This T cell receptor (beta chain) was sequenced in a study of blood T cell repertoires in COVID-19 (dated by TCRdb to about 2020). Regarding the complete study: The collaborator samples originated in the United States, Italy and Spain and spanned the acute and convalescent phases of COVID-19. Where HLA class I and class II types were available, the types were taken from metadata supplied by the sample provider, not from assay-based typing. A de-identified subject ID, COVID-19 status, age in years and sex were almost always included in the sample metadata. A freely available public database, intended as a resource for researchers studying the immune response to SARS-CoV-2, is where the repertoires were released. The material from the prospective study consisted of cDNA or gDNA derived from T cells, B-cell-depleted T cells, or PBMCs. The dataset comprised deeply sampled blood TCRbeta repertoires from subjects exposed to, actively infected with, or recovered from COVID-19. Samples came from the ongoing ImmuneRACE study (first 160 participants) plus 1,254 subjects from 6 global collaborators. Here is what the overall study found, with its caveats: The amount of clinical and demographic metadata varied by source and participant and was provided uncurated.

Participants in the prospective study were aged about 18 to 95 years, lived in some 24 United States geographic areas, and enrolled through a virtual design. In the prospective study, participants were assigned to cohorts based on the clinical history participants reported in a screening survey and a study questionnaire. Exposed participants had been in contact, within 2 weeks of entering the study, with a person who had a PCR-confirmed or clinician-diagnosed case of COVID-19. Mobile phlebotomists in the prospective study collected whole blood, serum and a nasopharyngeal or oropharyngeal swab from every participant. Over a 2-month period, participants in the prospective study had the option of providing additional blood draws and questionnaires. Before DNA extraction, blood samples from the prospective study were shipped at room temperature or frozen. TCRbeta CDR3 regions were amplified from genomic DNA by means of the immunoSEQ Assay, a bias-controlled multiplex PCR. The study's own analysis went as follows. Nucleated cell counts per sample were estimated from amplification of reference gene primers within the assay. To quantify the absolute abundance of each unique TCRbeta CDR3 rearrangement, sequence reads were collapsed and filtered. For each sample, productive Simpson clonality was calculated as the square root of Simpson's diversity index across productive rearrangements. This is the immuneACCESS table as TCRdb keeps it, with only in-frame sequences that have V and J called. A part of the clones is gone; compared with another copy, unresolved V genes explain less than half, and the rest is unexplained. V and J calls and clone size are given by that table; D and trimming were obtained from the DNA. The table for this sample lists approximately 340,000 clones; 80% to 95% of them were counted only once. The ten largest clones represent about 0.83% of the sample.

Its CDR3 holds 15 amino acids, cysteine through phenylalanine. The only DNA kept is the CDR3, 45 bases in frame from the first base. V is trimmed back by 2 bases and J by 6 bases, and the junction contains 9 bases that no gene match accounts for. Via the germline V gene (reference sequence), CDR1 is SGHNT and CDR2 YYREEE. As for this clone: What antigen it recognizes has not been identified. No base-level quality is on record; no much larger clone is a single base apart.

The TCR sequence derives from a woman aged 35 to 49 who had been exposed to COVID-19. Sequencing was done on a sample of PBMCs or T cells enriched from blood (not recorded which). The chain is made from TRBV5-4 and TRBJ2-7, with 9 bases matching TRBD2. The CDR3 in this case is CASSFRGGAVSEQYF. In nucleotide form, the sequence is TGTGCCAGCAGCTTTCGCGGGGGGGCGGTAAGCGAGCAGTACTTC.